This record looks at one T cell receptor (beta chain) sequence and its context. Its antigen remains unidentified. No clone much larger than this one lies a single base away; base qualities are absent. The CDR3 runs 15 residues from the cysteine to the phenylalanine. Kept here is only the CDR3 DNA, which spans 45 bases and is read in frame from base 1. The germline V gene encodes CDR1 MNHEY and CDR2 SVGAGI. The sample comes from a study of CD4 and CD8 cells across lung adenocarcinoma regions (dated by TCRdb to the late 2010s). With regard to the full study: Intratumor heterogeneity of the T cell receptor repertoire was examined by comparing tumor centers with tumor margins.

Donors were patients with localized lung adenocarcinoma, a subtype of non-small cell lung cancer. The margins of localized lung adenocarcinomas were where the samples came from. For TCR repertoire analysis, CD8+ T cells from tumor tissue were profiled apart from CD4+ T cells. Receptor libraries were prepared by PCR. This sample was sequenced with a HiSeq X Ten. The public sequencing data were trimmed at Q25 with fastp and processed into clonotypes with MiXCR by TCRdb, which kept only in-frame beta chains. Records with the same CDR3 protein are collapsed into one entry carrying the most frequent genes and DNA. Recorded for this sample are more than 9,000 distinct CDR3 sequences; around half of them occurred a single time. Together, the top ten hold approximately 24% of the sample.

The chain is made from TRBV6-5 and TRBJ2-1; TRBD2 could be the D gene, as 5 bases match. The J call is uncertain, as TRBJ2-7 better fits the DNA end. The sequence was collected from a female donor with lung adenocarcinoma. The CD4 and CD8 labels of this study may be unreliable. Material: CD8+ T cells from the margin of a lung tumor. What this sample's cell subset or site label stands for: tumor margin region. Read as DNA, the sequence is TGTGCCAGCAGCTTCTCGTTGGACTTATCCTACGAGCAGTACTTC. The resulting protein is CASSFSLDLSYEQYF.